This T cell receptor (beta chain) was found in a study of T cell changes during pregnancy in multiple sclerosis. CDR1 is MNHEY, CDR2 SVGAGI, per germline. The J segment lost 2 bases and the V segment lost 6 bases, leaving 1 base of the junction unmatched. This CDR3 is 13 amino acids long. Generated by immunoSEQ multiplex PCR, the TCRdb table keeps only in-frame clones and is missing some. This table has around 62,000 clones, roughly 91% appearing once. The genes are TRBV6-5 and TRBJ1-3, with 7 bases identical to TRBD1. The TCR was taken from a female donor in good health, enrolled as a control in a pregnancy study. The source material was peripheral blood, sampled in the second trimester of pregnancy. CDR3: CASSTGAGNTIYF. The CDR3 nucleotides read TGTGCCAGCAGCACAGGGGCTGGAAACACCATATATTTT.